This TCR beta chain was identified during a study of a mutant IDH1 vaccine in newly diagnosed glioma. Stated time point: week 11, during vaccination. A 20-mer mutant IDH1 peptide at 300 ug was injected subcutaneously with topical imiquimod. A remark on this clone: Antigen unknown.

V shed 0 bases and J shed 5 bases, with 7 bases lying between them. Germline V gives CDR1 SGDLS, CDR2 YYNGEE. This CDR3 has 13 amino acids. Here immunoSEQ multiplex PCR was the method, and the copy in TCRdb shows in-frame clones only, minus some. Of roughly 120,000 clones in the sample, roughly nine tenths are singletons; the top ten hold more than 0.55%. Sequencing was performed on PBMCs, taken from a glioma patient whose treatment included an IDH1 peptide vaccine. This sequence joins TRBV9 and TRBJ2-3; the D gene is possibly TRBD1 (5 bases). This clonotype originated in a woman in her forties or fifties with glioma. The CDR3 sequence is CASSVVQGDTQYF. In DNA form, the CDR3 reads TGTGCCAGCAGCGTAGTGCAGGGAGATACGCAGTATTTT.